This T cell receptor beta chain comes out of a study of human T cells and chemical hapten exposure. General study findings and limits: Expanded TCRs were compared with controls, and the expanded TCRs formed significantly more large CDR3 similarity clusters.

TCRdb re-derived calls from the RACE reads in MiXCR, one entry per CDR3 protein. The sample yields approximately 350,000 distinct CDR3 sequences, about 6% seen once. The time point is: patch test 2, 6 weeks after DPC sensitization. Treatment given: therapeutic diphenylcyclopropenone sensitization with weekly scalp DPC. Trimming removed 1 base from V and 2 bases from J, with 10 bases in between. CDR1 SGHDT and CDR2 YYEEEE come from the germline V gene. CDR3 length: 14 amino acids. In its sample, this clonotype was seen many times. Its antigen is as yet unknown. J is TRBJ2-7 and V is TRBV5-6; unclear D gene. The sequencing used whole blood, collected in connection with sensitization to the hapten diphenylcyclopropenone (DPC). The TCR was taken from a woman under 30 with alopecia areata. Some clones in this sample may be carry-over from other donors' samples. CDR3 protein: CASSLPDGTYEQYF. For the CDR3, the DNA is TGTGCCAGCAGCTTGCCGGACGGTACCTACGAGCAGTACTTC.